The rows below give T cell receptor beta chains drawn from one sample of a study of T cell responses to AZD1222 COVID-19 vaccine. Profiled with immunoSEQ multiplex PCR; TCRdb holds only in-frame clones, not every one. The sample carries 75,000 to 95,000 clones, about 88% recorded once. The source material was peripheral blood, sampled on day 0 of AZD1222 vaccination. These receptor sequences come from an adult in good health. CDR3s include the opening cysteine and the closing phenylalanine or tryptophan. D genes are given only for firm matches.

CDR3 protein,CDR3 DNA,D gene,J gene,V gene
CASSYKGVVENTIYF,TGTGCCAGCAGTTACAAAGGGGTAGTTGAAAACACCATATATTTT,NA,TRBJ1-3,TRBV6-5
CASSLGLAMYEQYF,TGTGCCAGCAGCTTGGGACTAGCGATGTACGAGCAGTACTTC,TRBD2,TRBJ2-7,TRBV9
CASREGTGDTGELFF,TGTGCCAGCAGGGAAGGGACAGGGGACACCGGGGAGCTGTTTTTT,TRBD1,TRBJ2-2,TRBV11-2
CAWSVWGNTGELFF,TGTGCCTGGAGTGTATGGGGGAACACCGGGGAGCTGTTTTTT,NA,TRBJ2-2,TRBV30
CASSSDRGWEAFF,TGTGCCAGCAGCTCGGACAGGGGCTGGGAAGCTTTCTTT,TRBD1,TRBJ1-1,TRBV7-9
CASSQVRRGGEAFF,TGCGCCAGCAGCCAAGTTCGTAGGGGGGGTGAAGCTTTCTTT,NA,TRBJ1-1,TRBV4-1
CASSQADGGSGANVLTF,TGTGCCAGCAGCCAAGCTGACGGGGGCTCTGGGGCCAACGTCCTGACTTTC,NA,TRBJ2-6,TRBV4-2
CASSKAPEGTEGQPQHF,TGTGCCAGCAGCAAAGCGCCCGAGGGAACAGAGGGTCAGCCCCAGCATTTT,NA,TRBJ1-5,TRBV21-1
CASSRDSLGDGYTF,TGTGCCAGCAGCCGGGACAGCTTAGGAGATGGCTACACCTTC,TRBD1,TRBJ1-2,TRBV6-2/TRBV6-3
CASSLGDRGNSPLHF,TGTGCCAGCAGCTTAGGGGACAGGGGAAATTCACCCCTCCACTTT,TRBD1,TRBJ1-6,TRBV7-8